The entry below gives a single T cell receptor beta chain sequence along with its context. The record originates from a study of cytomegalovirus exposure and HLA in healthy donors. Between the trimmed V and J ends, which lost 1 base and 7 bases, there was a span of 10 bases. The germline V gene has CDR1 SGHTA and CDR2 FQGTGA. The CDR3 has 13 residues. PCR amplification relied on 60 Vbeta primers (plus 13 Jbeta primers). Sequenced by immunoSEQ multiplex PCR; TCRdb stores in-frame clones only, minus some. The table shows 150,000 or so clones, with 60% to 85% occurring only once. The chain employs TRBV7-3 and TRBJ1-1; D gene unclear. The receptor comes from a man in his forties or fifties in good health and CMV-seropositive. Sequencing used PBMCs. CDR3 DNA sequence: TGTGCCAGCAGCTTAATGAGTGGTAGTGAAGCTTTCTTT. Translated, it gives CASSLMSGSEAFF.